The clone carrying this TCR beta chain has more than one count but fewer than ten. Its antigen is unknown. The data are from a study of response to subunit inactivated influenza vaccine. Findings and caveats of the study: Authors suggested each seasonal influenza vaccination recruits few new T cells.

TCRdb called the RT-PCR reads again in MiXCR, with one record for every CDR3 protein. The data show around 710,000 distinct CDR3 sequences, about 14% seen once. The CDR3 is 18 residues long. V was clipped by 1 base and J by 3 bases, with 19 bases between them. Here the sequenced sample was PBMCs from blood, taken 14 to 15 days before vaccination. The receptor was isolated from a man between 50 and 59 years old who received an inactivated influenza vaccine. The rearrangement links TRBV12-3 or TRBV12-4 to TRBJ2-1; no firm D call. The CDR3 sequence: CASSLGVSPLLLYNEQFF. The CDR3 bases are TGTGCCAGCAGTTTAGGGGTGAGTCCACTCCTCCTCTACAATGAGCAGTTCTTC.